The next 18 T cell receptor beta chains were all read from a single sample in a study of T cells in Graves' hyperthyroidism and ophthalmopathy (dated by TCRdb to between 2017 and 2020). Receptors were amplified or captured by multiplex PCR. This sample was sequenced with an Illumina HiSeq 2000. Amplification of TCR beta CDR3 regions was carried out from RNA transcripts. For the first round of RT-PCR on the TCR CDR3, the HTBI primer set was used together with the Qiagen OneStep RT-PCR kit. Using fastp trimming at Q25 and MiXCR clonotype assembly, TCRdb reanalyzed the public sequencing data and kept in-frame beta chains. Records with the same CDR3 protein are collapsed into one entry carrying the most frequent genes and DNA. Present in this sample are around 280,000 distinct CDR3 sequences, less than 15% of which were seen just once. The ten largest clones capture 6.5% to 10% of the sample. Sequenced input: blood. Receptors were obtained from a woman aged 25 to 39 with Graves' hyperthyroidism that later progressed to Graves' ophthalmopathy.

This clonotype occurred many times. As DNA, the CDR3 is TGTGCCAGCAGCCACCCTCTCCCCTCCGGCTCTGGGGCCAACGTCCTGACTTTC. This translates into CASSHPLPSGSGANVLTF. This chain links TRBV7-9 with TRBJ2-6; unclear D gene. V lost 5 bases and J 0 bases, leaving 17 bases between the germline ends. This CDR3 has 18 residues. The germline gives CDR1 SEHNR, CDR2 FQNEAQ (reference sequence).

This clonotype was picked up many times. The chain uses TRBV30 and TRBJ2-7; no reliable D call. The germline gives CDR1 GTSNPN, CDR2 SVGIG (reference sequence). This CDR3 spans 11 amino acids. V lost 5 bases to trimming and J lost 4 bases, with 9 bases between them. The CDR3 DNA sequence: TGTGCCTGGGTTTACAATTACGAGCAGTACTTC. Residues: CAWVYNYEQYF.

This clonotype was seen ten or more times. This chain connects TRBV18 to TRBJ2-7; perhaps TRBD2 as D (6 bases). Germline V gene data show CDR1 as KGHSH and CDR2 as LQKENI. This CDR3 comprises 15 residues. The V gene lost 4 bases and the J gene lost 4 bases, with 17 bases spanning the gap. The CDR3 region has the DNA TGTGCCAGCTCACTGGCTGGAGGGCCGGGGTACGAGCAGTACTTC. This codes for CASSLAGGPGYEQYF. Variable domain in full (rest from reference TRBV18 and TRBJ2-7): NAGVMQNPRHLVRRRGQEARLRCSPMKGHSHVYWYRQLPEEGLKFMVYLQKENIIDESGMPKERFSAEFPKEGPSILRIQQVVRGDSAAYFCASSLAGGPGYEQYFGPGTRLTVT.

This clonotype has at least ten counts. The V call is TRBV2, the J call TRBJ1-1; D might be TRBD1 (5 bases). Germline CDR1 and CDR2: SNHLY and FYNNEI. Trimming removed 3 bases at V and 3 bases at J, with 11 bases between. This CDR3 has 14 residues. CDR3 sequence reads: CASSDRGPDTEAFF. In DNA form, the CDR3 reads TGTGCCAGCAGTGACCGGGGCCCGGACACTGAAGCTTTCTTT.

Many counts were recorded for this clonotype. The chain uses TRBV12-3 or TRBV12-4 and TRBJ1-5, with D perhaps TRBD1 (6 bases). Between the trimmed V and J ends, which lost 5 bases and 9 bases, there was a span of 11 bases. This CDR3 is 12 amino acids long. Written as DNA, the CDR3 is TGTGCCAGCAGTAAGGGACAAGCGCCCCAGCATTTT. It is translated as CASSKGQAPQHF.

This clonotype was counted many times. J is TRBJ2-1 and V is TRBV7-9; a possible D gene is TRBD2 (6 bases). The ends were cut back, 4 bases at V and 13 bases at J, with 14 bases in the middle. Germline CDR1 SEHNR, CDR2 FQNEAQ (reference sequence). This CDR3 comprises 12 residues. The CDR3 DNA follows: TGTGCCAGCAGCTCCTTCACGGAGGGTCAGTTCTTC. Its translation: CASSSFTEGQFF.

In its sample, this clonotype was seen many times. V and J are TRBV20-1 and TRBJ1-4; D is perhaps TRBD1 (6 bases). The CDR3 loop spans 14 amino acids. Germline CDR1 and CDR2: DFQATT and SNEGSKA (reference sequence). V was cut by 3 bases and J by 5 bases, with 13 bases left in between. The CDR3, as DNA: TGCAGTGCTAGGAAGGACAGAGTGAATGAAAAACTGTTTTTT. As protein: CSARKDRVNEKLFF.

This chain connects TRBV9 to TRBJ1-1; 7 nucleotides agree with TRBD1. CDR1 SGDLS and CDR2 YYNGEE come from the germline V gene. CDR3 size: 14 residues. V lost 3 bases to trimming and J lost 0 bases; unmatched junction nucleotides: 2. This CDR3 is CASSAQGVNTEAFF. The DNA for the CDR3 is TGTGCCAGCAGCGCCCAGGGGGTGAACACTGAAGCTTTCTTT.

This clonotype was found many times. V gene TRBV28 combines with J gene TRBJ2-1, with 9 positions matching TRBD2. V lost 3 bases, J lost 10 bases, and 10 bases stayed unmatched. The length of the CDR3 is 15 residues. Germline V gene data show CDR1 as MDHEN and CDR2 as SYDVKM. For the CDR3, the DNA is TGTGCCAGCAGTTTTGTATCTAGCGGGGCCAAAGAGCAGTTCTTC. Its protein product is CASSFVSSGAKEQFF.

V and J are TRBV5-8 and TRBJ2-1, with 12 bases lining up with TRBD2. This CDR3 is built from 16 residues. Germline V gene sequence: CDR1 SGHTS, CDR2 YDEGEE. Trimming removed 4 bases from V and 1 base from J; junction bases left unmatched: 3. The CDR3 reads CASSGLAGNSYNEQFF. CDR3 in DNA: TGTGCCAGCAGCGGACTAGCGGGGAATTCCTACAATGAGCAGTTCTTC. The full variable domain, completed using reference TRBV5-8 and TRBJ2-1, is EAGVTQSPTHLIKTRGQQATLRCSPISGHTSVYWYQQALGLGLQFLLWYDEGEERNRGNFPPRFSGRQFPNYSSELNVNALELEDSALYLCASSGLAGNSYNEQFFGPGTRLTVL.

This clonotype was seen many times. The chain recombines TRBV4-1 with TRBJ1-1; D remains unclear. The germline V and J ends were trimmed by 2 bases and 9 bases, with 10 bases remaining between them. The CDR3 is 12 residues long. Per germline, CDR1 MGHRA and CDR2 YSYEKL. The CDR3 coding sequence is TGCGCCAGCAGCCAAAATACAGAGAAAGCTTTCTTT. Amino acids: CASSQNTEKAFF.

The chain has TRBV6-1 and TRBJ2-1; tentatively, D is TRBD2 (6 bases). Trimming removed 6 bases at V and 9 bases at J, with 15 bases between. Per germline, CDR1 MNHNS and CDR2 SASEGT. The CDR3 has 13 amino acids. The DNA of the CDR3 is TGTGCCAGCAGCCCGGCAGGAGGGTCTGAGCAGTTCTTC. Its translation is CASSPAGGSEQFF.

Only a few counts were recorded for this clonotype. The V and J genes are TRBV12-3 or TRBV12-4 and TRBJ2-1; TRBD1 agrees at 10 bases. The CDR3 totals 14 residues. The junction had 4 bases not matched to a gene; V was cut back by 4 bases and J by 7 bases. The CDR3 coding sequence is TGTGCCAGCAGTTACGGGACAGGGGATAATGAGCAGTTCTTC. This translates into CASSYGTGDNEQFF.

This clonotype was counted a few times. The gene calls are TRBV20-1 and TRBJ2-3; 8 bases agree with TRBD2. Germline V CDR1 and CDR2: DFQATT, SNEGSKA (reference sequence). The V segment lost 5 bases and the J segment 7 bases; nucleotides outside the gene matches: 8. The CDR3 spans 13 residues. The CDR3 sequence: CSAGREGLNTQYF. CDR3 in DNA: TGCAGTGCTGGTCGGGAGGGCTTGAATACGCAGTATTTT.

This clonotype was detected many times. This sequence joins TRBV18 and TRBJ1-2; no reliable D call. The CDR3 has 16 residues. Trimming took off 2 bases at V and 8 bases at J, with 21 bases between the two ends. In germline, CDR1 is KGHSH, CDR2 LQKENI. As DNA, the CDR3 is TGTGCCAGCTCACCAAGTCTTGGCCGCCGCGATGAGGGCTACACCTTC. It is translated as CASSPSLGRRDEGYTF.

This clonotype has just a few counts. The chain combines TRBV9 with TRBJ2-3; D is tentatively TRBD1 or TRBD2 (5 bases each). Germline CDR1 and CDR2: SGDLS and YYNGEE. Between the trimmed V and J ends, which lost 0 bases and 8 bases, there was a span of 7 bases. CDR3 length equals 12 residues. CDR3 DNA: TGTGCCAGCAGCGTAGAAGGGACTACGCAGTATTTT. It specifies CASSVEGTTQYF.

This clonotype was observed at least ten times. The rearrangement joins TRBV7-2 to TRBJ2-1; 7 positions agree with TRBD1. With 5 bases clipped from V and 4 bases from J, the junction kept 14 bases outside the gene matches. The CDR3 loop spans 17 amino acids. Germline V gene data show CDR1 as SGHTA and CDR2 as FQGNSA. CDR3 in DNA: TGTGCCAGCAGCCCGACATACCGGGACAGCTTTTACAATGAGCAGTTCTTC. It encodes CASSPTYRDSFYNEQFF.

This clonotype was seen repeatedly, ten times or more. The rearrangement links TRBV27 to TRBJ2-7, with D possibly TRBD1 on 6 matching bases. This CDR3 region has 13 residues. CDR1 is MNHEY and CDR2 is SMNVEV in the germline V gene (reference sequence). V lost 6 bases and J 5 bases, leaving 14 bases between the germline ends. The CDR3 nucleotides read TGTGCCAGCAGGGCAGCAGGGGTCCACGAGCAGTACTTC. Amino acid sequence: CASRAAGVHEQYF.